This TCR beta chain was obtained from a study of blood T cell repertoires in COVID-19. Study context: T cells, B-cell-depleted T cells, or PBMCs provided the cDNA or gDNA that served as material.

The CDR3 covers 18 residues. With 4 bases removed from V and 0 bases from J, the gap between germline ends came to 22 bases. Germline loops: CDR1 SGHRS, CDR2 YFSETQ. As handled by the study authors: By means of reference gene primer amplification, nucleated cell counts were estimated. Assay used: immunoSEQ multiplex PCR; TCRdb lists only in-frame clones, some missing. V, J and clone size were drawn from that table, and D and trimming were deduced from the DNA. The table records tens of thousands of clones, around 87% of them present only once. The TCR originated in a man aged 50 or older with active COVID-19. Input material: peripheral blood. The V and J genes are TRBV5-1 and TRBJ1-1; D call uncertain. CDR3 sequence reads: CASSLRIRSWGVNTEAFF. DNA of the CDR3: TGCGCCAGCAGCCTACGGATTAGGAGCTGGGGAGTGAACACTGAAGCTTTCTTT.